These 25 T cell receptor beta chains originate from one sample sequenced in a study of blood T cell repertoires in COVID-19. Clones were read by immunoSEQ multiplex PCR, and TCRdb kept only the in-frame ones, dropping some. Of some 170,000 clones listed, over 75% are singletons. Sequences were obtained from PBMCs or T cells enriched from blood (not recorded which). All receptors come from a human donor with acute COVID-19. The donor label of this sample is uncertain.

Concerning this clone itself: One junction end does not reproduce the germline sequence, and a read error may be involved. The rearrangement links TRBV13 to TRBJ2-6; the D is unclear. The CDR3 totals 9 residues. The germline V gene has CDR1 PRHDT and CDR2 FYEKMQ (reference sequence). CDR3 loop: CASSPPKQF. In DNA, the CDR3 is TGTGCCAGCAGCCCCCCCAAACAGTTC. Based on the CDR3 plus reference TRBV13 and TRBJ2-6, the full variable domain is AAGVIQSPRHLIKEKRETATLKCYPIPRHDTVYWYQQGPGQDPQFLISFYEKMQSDKGSIPDRFSAQQFSDYHSELNMSSLELGDSALYFCASSPPKQFGAGSRLTVL.

J is TRBJ2-5 and V is TRBV30; TRBD2 might be the D (5 bases). Germline CDR1 is GTSNPN and CDR2 is SVGIG (reference sequence). This CDR3 comprises 12 residues. Trimming pared 2 bases from V and 2 bases from J, leaving 6 bases between. The CDR3 sequence is CAWSTGQETQYF. The DNA of the CDR3 is TGTGCCTGGAGTACGGGGCAAGAGACCCAGTACTTC.

The chain recombines TRBV3-1 (or the pseudogene TRBV3-2) with TRBJ2-1; 8 bases are a match to TRBD1. Germline V gene lookup returns CDR1 LGHDT and CDR2 YNNKEL (reference sequence). The ends lost 4 bases at V and 4 bases at J; junction bases unmatched: 9. The CDR3 contains 16 residues. The CDR3 spells CASSRGGGQGYNEQFF. CDR3 bases: TGTGCCAGCAGCCGTGGCGGTGGACAGGGATACAATGAGCAGTTCTTC.

This sequence joins TRBV6-6 and TRBJ2-5; possible D gene TRBD2, 6 bases. Germline CDR1 is MNHNY and CDR2 is SVGAGI (reference sequence). The V end lost 6 bases, the J end lost 4 bases, and 12 bases lay between the germline ends. The CDR3 is 13 residues long. The CDR3 loop reads CASRRGATETQYF. As DNA, the CDR3 is TGTGCCAGCAGACGCGGGGCGACAGAGACCCAGTACTTC.

The chain recombines TRBV4-3 with TRBJ2-1, with TRBD1 as a possible D gene (6 bases). V lost 0 bases, J lost 1 base, and 10 bases lay in between. CDR3 size: 16 residues. The germline gives CDR1 LGHNA, CDR2 YSLEER. CDR3 in DNA: TGCGCCAGCAGCCAAGACGTACAGGGATCCTACAATGAGCAGTTCTTC. Amino acid sequence: CASSQDVQGSYNEQFF.

The rearrangement links TRBV30 to TRBJ1-4; 8 bases agree with TRBD1. V lost 4 bases and J lost 0; bases outside the gene matches: 10. Germline values: CDR1 GTSNPN, CDR2 SVGIG (reference sequence). The CDR3 extends over 17 amino acids. This chain's CDR3 is CAWKGQGASATNEKLFF. CDR3 coding DNA: TGTGCCTGGAAGGGGCAGGGGGCCTCCGCAACTAATGAAAAACTGTTTTTT.

The chain carries TRBV19 and TRBJ1-2; weak D call: TRBD1 (6 bases). The CDR3 length is 17 residues. V shed 10 bases and J shed 6 bases, with 30 bases lying between them. From germline, CDR1 is LNHDA and CDR2 SQIVND (reference sequence). The CDR3 bases are TGTGCCACCCGACCCATGCCACGGCAGGGGTATCGGGATGGCTACACCTTC. Translation: CATRPMPRQGYRDGYTF. Complete variable domain (other parts from reference TRBV19 and TRBJ1-2): DGGITQSPKYLFRKEGQNVTLSCEQNLNHDAMYWYRQDPGQGLRLIYYSQIVNDFQKGDIAEGYSVSREKKESFPLTVTSAQKNPTAFYLCATRPMPRQGYRDGYTFGSGTRLTVV.

The count of this clone is one. The V and J genes are TRBV7-2 and TRBJ1-2, with D tentatively TRBD1 (5 bases). The CDR3 spans 17 residues. CDR1 SGHTA and CDR2 FQGNSA come from the germline V gene. Between the trimmed V and J ends, which lost 0 bases and 0 bases, there was a span of 14 bases. The CDR3 nucleotides read TGTGCCAGCAGCTTAGCGCTGAAGGGGCCTACTAACTATGGCTACACCTTC. Amino acid sequence: CASSLALKGPTNYGYTF.

The chain links TRBV6-5 to TRBJ1-2, with 8 positions matching TRBD1. The CDR3 is 14 amino acids. V was clipped by 4 bases and J by 4 bases; unmatched bases: 5. The germline V gene has CDR1 MNHEY and CDR2 SVGAGI. The CDR3 nucleotides are TGTGCCAGCAGTTTCCGCGGGACAGGCTATGGCTACACCTTC. Amino acids: CASSFRGTGYGYTF.

This sequence joins TRBV9 and TRBJ1-3, with unresolved D. Trimming pared 0 bases from V and 2 bases from J, leaving 9 bases between. CDR1 is SGDLS, CDR2 YYNGEE, per germline. The CDR3 length is 15 residues. CDR3 protein: CASSVGHVTGNTIYF. The CDR3 region has the DNA TGTGCCAGCAGCGTAGGACACGTTACTGGAAACACCATATATTTT.

The chain employs TRBV7-2 and TRBJ1-5, with 10 bases fitting TRBD1. CDR3 length equals 14 residues. Germline assignment: CDR1 SGHTA and CDR2 FQGNSA. V trimming: 5 bases; J trimming: 5 bases; junction bases outside the gene matches: 3. The CDR3 here is CASSPGTGDQPQHF. The CDR3 bases are TGTGCCAGCAGCCCCGGGACAGGGGATCAGCCCCAGCATTTT.

The rearrangement joins TRBV3-1 (or the pseudogene TRBV3-2) to TRBJ2-2; D remains unclear. The CDR3 totals 17 residues. V was clipped by 2 bases and J by 6 bases, with 19 bases between them. Germline V lookup: CDR1 LGHDT, CDR2 YNNKEL (reference sequence). The CDR3 sequence is CASSQHRALEPAGELFF. The CDR3 bases are TGTGCCAGCAGCCAACACCGAGCCTTAGAACCTGCCGGGGAGCTGTTTTTT.

The chain carries TRBV6-4 and TRBJ2-3, with 7 bases aligning to TRBD2. Germline V gene sequence: CDR1 MRHNA, CDR2 SNTAGT. J gave up 3 bases and V 2 bases, and 5 bases lay outside the gene matches. This CDR3 is built from 15 residues. The CDR3 DNA sequence: TGTGCCAGCAGTGACGGTTCTAGCGGAACAGATACGCAGTATTTT. Amino acid sequence: CASSDGSSGTDTQYF.

The V call is TRBV27, the J call TRBJ2-5; tentatively, D is TRBD1 (5 bases). The CDR3 covers 12 residues. V was shortened by 3 bases and J by 5 bases, with 7 bases between the two germline ends. CDR1 is MNHEY, CDR2 SMNVEV, per germline (reference sequence). The chain's CDR3 is CASSFPGETQYF. CDR3 nucleotides: TGTGCCAGCAGTTTCCCAGGGGAGACCCAGTACTTC.

This clone came up a few times. V usage is TRBV20-1 and J usage is TRBJ2-1; 8 bases line up with TRBD2. This CDR3 has 16 amino acids. Germline lookup yields CDR1 DFQATT and CDR2 SNEGSKA (reference sequence). With V trimmed by 3 bases and J by 9 bases, 16 bases remained unmatched. CDR3 in amino acids: CSASSAGTRVTSEQFF. As DNA, the CDR3 is TGCAGTGCTAGTTCTGCCGGGACTAGAGTGACAAGTGAGCAGTTCTTC.

J is TRBJ2-3 and V is TRBV5-4, with TRBD2 identical over 15 bases. J gave up 0 bases and V 4 bases, and 9 bases lay outside the gene matches. Germline CDR1 reads SGHNT; CDR2 reads YYREEE (reference sequence). The CDR3 is 19 amino acids. Here the CDR3 DNA reads TGTGCCAGCAGCGGGTCCGGGACTAGCGGGGGGATAAGCACAGATACGCAGTATTTT. Its protein product is CASSGSGTSGGISTDTQYF. Full variable domain (outside the CDR3, taken from reference TRBV5-4 and TRBJ2-3): ETGVTQSPTHLIKTRGQQVTLRCSSQSGHNTVSWYQQALGQGPQFIFQYYREEENGRGNFPPRFSGLQFPNYSSELNVNALELDDSALYLCASSGSGTSGGISTDTQYFGPGTRLTVL.

The rearrangement uses TRBV30 and TRBJ1-2; D is possibly TRBD1 (6 bases). Germline lookup yields CDR1 GTSNPN and CDR2 SVGIG (reference sequence). The CDR3 length is 14 residues. Trimming took 1 base from V and 6 from J, leaving 15 bases between them. The CDR3: CAWSGGHLSNGYTF. The CDR3 coding sequence is TGTGCCTGGAGTGGGGGACACCTTTCAAATGGCTACACCTTC.

The chain couples TRBV19 to TRBJ2-1; TRBD1 agrees at 8 bases. This CDR3 contains 15 residues. The germline V gene encodes CDR1 LNHDA and CDR2 SQIVND (reference sequence). V lost 6 bases and J lost 8; bases outside the gene matches: 12. The CDR3 is CASSTQGALGYEQFF. As DNA, the CDR3 is TGTGCCAGTAGCACTCAGGGGGCGTTAGGCTATGAGCAGTTCTTC.

V is TRBV4-1 and J is TRBJ2-2; D unclear. V dropped 2 bases and J dropped 0 bases, with 13 bases sitting between them. CDR3 size: 17 residues. CDR1 is MGHRA and CDR2 is YSYEKL in the germline V gene. The DNA of the CDR3 is TGCGCCAGCAGCCAAACAGCTCCAGGCGCGAACACCGGGGAGCTGTTTTTT. Translation gives CASSQTAPGANTGELFF.

V gene TRBV6-1 combines with J gene TRBJ2-7; 10 nucleotides align to TRBD2. This CDR3 spans 18 amino acids. After removal of 0 bases from V and 3 bases from J, the junction contained 11 bases not matched to a gene. The germline gives CDR1 MNHNS, CDR2 SASEGT. CDR3 in amino acids: CASSEAPSGGPVFYEQYF. The CDR3 DNA follows: TGTGCCAGCAGTGAAGCGCCTAGCGGGGGCCCCGTTTTCTACGAGCAGTACTTC.

This clone is a singleton in its sample. The chain carries TRBV7-3 and TRBJ2-1, with a weak D call TRBD2 (6 bases). Trimming left V 3 bases short and J 6 bases short, with 9 bases between. Germline loops: CDR1 SGHTA, CDR2 FQGTGA. The CDR3 is made up of 13 amino acids. CDR3 in DNA: TGTGCCAGCAGCTTGGGAGGACCCAATGAGCAGTTCTTC. Translating gives CASSLGGPNEQFF.

This chain connects TRBV11-2 to TRBJ2-5, with 9 nucleotides matching TRBD2. V was pared by 5 bases and J by 4 bases, with 11 bases of the junction left unmatched. The CDR3 is 16 residues long. Germline assignment: CDR1 SGHAT and CDR2 FQNNGV. The CDR3 spells CASSQTGGGVRETQYF. For the CDR3, the DNA is TGTGCCAGCAGCCAAACGGGCGGGGGGGTCCGAGAGACCCAGTACTTC.

The count of this clone is one. This sequence joins TRBV5-1 and TRBJ1-5; D perhaps matches TRBD1 (5 bases). The germline V gene encodes CDR1 SGHRS and CDR2 YFSETQ. The CDR3 covers 14 residues. The germline V and J ends were trimmed by 0 bases and 4 bases, with 8 bases remaining between them. In DNA form, the CDR3 reads TGCGCCAGCAGCTTGGGGGAGGGGAATCAGCCCCAGCATTTT. It encodes CASSLGEGNQPQHF.

V is TRBV19 and J is TRBJ1-1; 7 nucleotides line up with TRBD1. Germline V gives CDR1 LNHDA, CDR2 SQIVND (reference sequence). The CDR3 sequence is 16 residues long. The trim removed 3 bases at V and 1 base at J, leaving 8 bases unmatched. The CDR3 sequence is CASSIPTGRANTEAFF. CDR3 in DNA: TGTGCCAGTAGTATCCCGACAGGGCGGGCGAACACTGAAGCTTTCTTT.

This clone was recorded a few times. The chain couples TRBV5-6 to TRBJ2-7, with TRBD1 matching 8 bases. From germline, CDR1 is SGHDT and CDR2 YYEEEE. The CDR3 contains 15 residues. V lost 3 bases to trimming and J lost 0 bases; unmatched junction nucleotides: 5. The CDR3 loop reads CASSSWDRSSYEQYF. The CDR3 DNA is TGTGCCAGCAGCTCATGGGACAGGAGCTCCTACGAGCAGTACTTC.